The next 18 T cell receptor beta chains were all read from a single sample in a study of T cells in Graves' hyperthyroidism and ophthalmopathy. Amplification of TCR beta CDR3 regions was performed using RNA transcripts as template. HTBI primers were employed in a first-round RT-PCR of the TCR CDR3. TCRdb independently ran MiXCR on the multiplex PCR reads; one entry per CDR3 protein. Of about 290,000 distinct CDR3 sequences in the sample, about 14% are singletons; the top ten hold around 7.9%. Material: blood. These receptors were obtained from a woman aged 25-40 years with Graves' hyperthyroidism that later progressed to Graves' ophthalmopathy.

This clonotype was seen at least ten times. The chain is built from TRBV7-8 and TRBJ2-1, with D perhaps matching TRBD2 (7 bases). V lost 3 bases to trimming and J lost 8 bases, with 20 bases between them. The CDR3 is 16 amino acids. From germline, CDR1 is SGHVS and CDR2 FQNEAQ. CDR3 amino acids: CASSFYGQGGGYEQFF. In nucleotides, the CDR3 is TGTGCCAGCAGCTTCTATGGGCAGGGAGGGGGGTATGAGCAGTTCTTC.

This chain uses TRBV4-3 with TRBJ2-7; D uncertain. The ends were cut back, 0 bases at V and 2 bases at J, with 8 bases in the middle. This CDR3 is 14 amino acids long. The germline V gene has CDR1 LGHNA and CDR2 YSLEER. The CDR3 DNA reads TGCGCCAGCAGCCAAGATCACCAGACCTACGAGCAGTACTTC. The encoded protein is CASSQDHQTYEQYF.

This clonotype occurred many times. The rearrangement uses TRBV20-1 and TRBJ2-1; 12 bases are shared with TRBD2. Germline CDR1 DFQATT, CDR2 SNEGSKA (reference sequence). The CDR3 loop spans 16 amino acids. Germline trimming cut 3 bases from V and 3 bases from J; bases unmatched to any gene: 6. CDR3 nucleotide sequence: TGCAGTGCTAGTTCTAGCGGGAGGGCCGGCTACAATGAGCAGTTCTTC. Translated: CSASSSGRAGYNEQFF.

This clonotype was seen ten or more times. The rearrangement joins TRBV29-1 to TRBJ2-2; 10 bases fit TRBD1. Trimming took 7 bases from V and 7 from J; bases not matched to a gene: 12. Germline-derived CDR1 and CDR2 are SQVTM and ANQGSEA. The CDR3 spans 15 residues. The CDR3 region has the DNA TGCAGCGCCGATACCGGGACAGGGGCTTTCGGGGAGCTGTTTTTT. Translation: CSADTGTGAFGELFF.

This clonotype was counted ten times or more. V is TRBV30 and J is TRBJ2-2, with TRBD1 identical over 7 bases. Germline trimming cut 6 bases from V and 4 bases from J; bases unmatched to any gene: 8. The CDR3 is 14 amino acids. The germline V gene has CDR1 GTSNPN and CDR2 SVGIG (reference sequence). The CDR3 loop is CACTHRGFTGELFF. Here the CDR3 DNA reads TGTGCCTGTACCCACAGGGGTTTCACCGGGGAGCTGTTTTTT.

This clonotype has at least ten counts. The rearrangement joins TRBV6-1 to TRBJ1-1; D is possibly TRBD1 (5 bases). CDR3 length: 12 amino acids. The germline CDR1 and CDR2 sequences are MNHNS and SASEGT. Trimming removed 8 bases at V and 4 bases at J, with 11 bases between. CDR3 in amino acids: CASARGGTEAFF. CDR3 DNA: TGTGCCAGCGCTAGGGGTGGCACTGAAGCTTTCTTT.

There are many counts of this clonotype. The CDR3 protein is CASSPRQSNIYGYTF. Here the CDR3 DNA reads TGTGCCAGCAGTCCACGACAGAGTAATATCTATGGCTACACCTTC. V and J are TRBV12-3 or TRBV12-4 and TRBJ1-2, with D perhaps TRBD1 (5 bases). CDR3 size: 15 residues. Trimming left V 5 bases short and J 4 bases short, with 17 bases between.

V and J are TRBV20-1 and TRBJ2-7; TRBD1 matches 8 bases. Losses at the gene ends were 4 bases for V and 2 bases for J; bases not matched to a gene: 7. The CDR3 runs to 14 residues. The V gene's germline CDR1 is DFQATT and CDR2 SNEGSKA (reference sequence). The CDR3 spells CSAKGQGLAYEQYF. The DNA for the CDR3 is TGCAGTGCTAAAGGACAGGGCCTTGCCTACGAGCAGTACTTC.

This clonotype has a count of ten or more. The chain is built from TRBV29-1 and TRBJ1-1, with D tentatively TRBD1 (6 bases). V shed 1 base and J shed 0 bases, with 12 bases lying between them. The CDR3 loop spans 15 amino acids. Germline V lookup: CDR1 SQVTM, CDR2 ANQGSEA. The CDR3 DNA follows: TGCAGCGTTGAAGGCTGGGGGCCGATGAACACTGAAGCTTTCTTT. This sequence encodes CSVEGWGPMNTEAFF.

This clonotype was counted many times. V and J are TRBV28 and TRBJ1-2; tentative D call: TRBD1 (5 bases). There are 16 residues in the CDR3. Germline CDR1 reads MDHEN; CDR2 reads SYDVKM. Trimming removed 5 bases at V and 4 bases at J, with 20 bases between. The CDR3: CASSPTFGAGTYGYTF. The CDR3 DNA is TGTGCCAGCAGTCCCACTTTTGGGGCAGGAACCTATGGCTACACCTTC.

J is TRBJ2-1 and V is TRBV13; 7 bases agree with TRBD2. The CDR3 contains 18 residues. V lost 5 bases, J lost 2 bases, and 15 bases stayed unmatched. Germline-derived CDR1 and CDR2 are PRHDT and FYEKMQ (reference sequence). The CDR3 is CASSVVERGGSPYNEQFF. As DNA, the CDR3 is TGTGCCAGCAGCGTAGTAGAAAGGGGCGGGAGCCCCTACAATGAGCAGTTCTTC.

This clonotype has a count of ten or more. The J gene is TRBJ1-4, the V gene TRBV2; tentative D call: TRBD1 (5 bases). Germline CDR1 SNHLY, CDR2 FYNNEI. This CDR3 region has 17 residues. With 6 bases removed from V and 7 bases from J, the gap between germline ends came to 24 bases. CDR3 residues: CASRRKVVRFQGEKLFF. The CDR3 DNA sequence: TGTGCCAGCAGGCGAAAGGTAGTGAGGTTTCAGGGTGAAAAACTGTTTTTT.

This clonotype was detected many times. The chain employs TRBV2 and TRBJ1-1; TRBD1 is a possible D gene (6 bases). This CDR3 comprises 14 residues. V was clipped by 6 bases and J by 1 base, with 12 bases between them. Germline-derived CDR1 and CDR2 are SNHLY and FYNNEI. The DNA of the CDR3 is TGTGCCAGCAGAACGGACAGCACGAACACTGAAGCTTTCTTT. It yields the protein CASRTDSTNTEAFF.

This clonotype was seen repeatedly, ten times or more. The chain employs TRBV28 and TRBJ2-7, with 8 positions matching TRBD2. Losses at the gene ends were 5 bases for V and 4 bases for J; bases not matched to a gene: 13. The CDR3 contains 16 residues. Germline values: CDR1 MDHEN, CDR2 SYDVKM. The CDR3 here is CASSPIEGLALYEQYF. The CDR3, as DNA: TGTGCCAGCAGTCCCATAGAAGGACTAGCTTTATACGAGCAGTACTTC.

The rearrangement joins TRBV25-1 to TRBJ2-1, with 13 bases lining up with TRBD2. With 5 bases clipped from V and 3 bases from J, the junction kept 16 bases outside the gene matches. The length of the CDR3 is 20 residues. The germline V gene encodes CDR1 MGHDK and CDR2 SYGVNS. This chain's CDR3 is CASSRVKQGTSGTNYNEQFF. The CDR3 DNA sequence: TGTGCCAGCAGTCGGGTCAAACAGGGGACTAGCGGGACCAACTACAATGAGCAGTTCTTC.

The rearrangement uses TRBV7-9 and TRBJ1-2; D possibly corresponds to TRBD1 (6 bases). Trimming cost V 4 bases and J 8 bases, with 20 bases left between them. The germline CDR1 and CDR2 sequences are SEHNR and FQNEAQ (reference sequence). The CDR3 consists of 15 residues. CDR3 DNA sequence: TGTGCCAGCAGCTCACCTCGGACAGTCTTAGCGGGCTACACCTTC. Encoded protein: CASSSPRTVLAGYTF. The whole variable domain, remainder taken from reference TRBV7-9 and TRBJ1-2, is DTGVSQNPRHKITKRGQNVTFRCDPISEHNRLYWYRQTLGQGPEFLTYFQNEAQLEKSRLLSDRFSAERPKGSFSTLEIQRTEQGDSAMYLCASSSPRTVLAGYTFGSGTRLTVV.

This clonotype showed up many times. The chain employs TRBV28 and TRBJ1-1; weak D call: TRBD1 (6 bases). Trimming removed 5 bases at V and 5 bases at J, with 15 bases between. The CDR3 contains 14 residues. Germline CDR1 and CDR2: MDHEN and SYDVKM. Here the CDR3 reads CASSRGGGETEAFF. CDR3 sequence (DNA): TGTGCCAGCAGTCGGGGGGGCGGGGAGACTGAAGCTTTCTTT.

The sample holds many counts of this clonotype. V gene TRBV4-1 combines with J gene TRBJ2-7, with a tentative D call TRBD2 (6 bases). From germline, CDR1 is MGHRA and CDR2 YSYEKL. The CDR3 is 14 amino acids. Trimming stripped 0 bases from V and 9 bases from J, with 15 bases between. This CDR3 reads CASSQEGPPEGQYF. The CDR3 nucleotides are TGCGCCAGCAGCCAAGAAGGACCCCCGGAGGGGCAGTACTTC.